A selection of T cell receptor beta chains follows, all from one sample in a study of tumor and adjacent non-tumor tissue in lung cancer. TCRdb recomputed calls from the multiplex PCR reads with MiXCR, one row per CDR3 protein. Of tens of thousands of distinct CDR3 sequences listed, 73% are singletons. Sequenced: lung tumor tissue. All receptors derive from a man aged 60-69 years with non-small cell lung cancer. The CDR3 runs from the conserved cysteine through the conserved F or W. D genes are given only for firm matches. Rows may omit the clone size; those that give it use once, few, many or a size class.

TRBV5-5,NA,TRBJ2-2,NA,TGTGCCAGCAGCTCCATAGGGCCGAAGACCGGGGAGCTGTTTTTT,CASSSIGPKTGELFF
TRBV20-1,NA,TRBJ1-2,NA,TGCAATGCTAGTATAGGGGCTAACTATGGCTACACCTTC,CNASIGANYGYTF
TRBV28,NA,TRBJ2-1,NA,TGTGCCAGCAGACTGGGAGATTCCCATGAGCAGTTCTTC,CASRLGDSHEQFF
TRBV5-1,TRBD2,TRBJ2-5,NA,TGCGCCAGCAGCTTGTACCCCAGCGGGAGAGGCCCAAATCAAGAGATCCACTACTTC,CASSLYPSGRGPNQEIHYF
TRBV28,NA,TRBJ1-2,NA,TGTGCCAGCAGTTCAGCAGGGTATGGCTACATCTTC,CASSSAGYGYIF
TRBV13,NA,TRBJ2-1,NA,TGTGCCAGCAGCTCCCCGAATAGAAGGGCCAATGGGCAGTTCTTC,CASSSPNRRANGQFF
TRBV10-3,NA,TRBJ2-1,NA,TGTGCAACCCACTACACTTACAATGAGCAGTTCTTC,CATHYTYNEQFF
TRBV6-5,NA,TRBJ1-1,NA,TGTGCCATCAGTTACTCCCGCAGGGATGGGTCTGAAGCTTTCTTT,CAISYSRRDGSEAFF
TRBV29-1,NA,TRBJ1-1,NA,TGCAACGCCCCGCCCGTTGGGGCAAACACTATAGCTTTCTTT,CNAPPVGANTIAFF
TRBV29-1,NA,TRBJ2-4,NA,TGCAACGCCTCGGTAGGGCAAGCCAAAAACATTCGGTACTTC,CNASVGQAKNIRYF
TRBV24-1,TRBD2,TRBJ2-5,NA,TGTGCCACCAGCCCTAGCGGGCCGTACCAAGAGACCCAGTACTTC,CATSPSGPYQETQYF
TRBV6-6,NA,TRBJ2-5,once,TGTGCCAGCCGAGCAGAGGTGAAAGAGACCCAGTACTTC,CASRAEVKETQYF
TRBV28,NA,TRBJ1-1,NA,TGTGCCACCAGTTGGGAGGGGACAAAAGCTTTCTTT,CATSWEGTKAFF
TRBV29-1,NA,TRBJ1-1,many,TGCAGAGTTGGTGAAGGGGAGAAAAATGAAGCTTTCTTT,CRVGEGEKNEAFF
TRBV5-6,NA,TRBJ2-3,many,TGTGCCAGCAGCTCCGCCGGAGGAAGCACAGATACGCAGTATTTT,CASSSAGGSTDTQYF
TRBV20-1,NA,TRBJ2-6,NA,TGCAGTGCTAGACTCCAGGGATCTGGGGCCAACGTCATGACTTTC,CSARLQGSGANVMTF
TRBV20-1,NA,TRBJ2-3,few,TGCAGTGCTGATGGGAGTATGGGCACAGATAAGCAGTATTTT,CSADGSMGTDKQYF
TRBV6-1,NA,TRBJ2-7,many,TGTGCCAGCGCTTGGGAGGAAAGCTACGAGCAGTACTTC,CASAWEESYEQYF
TRBV29-1,NA,TRBJ2-5,NA,TGCAGCGTTGATTTAAGTGCGGTAGAGACCCGGTACTTC,CSVDLSAVETRYF
TRBV12-5,TRBD1,TRBJ1-1,NA,TGTGCTAATGGTTTGGAGAGATCGGGACAGGGGACCCCGGGCACTGAAGCTTTCTTT,CANGLERSGQGTPGTEAFF
TRBV20-1,TRBD2,TRBJ2-1,few,TGCAGTACTAGTAGCATACTAGCGGAAGCTACCTACTATGAGCAGTTCTTC,CSTSSILAEATYYEQFF
TRBV6-2/TRBV6-3,TRBD1,TRBJ2-1,NA,TGTGCCAGCAGTTACTCGGCGGGACAGGGATACCTAAGCTCCTACAATGGGAAGTTCTTC,CASSYSAGQGYLSSYNGKFF
TRBV20-1,TRBD2,TRBJ2-3,NA,TGCAGTGCTTCCGTCCGGGGACTAGGAAGCACAGATACGCAGTATTTT,CSASVRGLGSTDTQYF
TRBV20-1,TRBD2,TRBJ2-7,NA,TGCAGTGCTGGGAGAGCGGGAGAGGGTTATGAGCAGTACTTC,CSAGRAGEGYEQYF
TRBV11-3,TRBD2,TRBJ2-5,NA,TGTGTCAGCAGCCCTAGCGGGGCTGGGGAGACACAGTACTTC,CVSSPSGAGETQYF
TRBV6-5,NA,TRBJ2-7,NA,TGTGTCAGCTGTTTAACAGGGTTGGGCGAGCAGTACTTC,CVSCLTGLGEQYF
TRBV20-1,NA,TRBJ1-2,NA,TGCATTGCTAATGAGGTTCTAAGGGGCTATGGCTACACCTTC,CIANEVLRGYGYTF
TRBV29-1,TRBD1,TRBJ1-2,many,TGCAGCGTTGAAGGGGGACAGGCACAAGTCCTGTATGGCTACACCTTC,CSVEGGQAQVLYGYTF
TRBV6-5,NA,TRBJ2-5,few,TGTGCCAGCAGTGAACACGGACTGCAACAAGAGACCCAGTACTTC,CASSEHGLQQETQYF
TRBV11-2,NA,TRBJ2-3,few,TGTGCCAGTATCAGGGGTCCAGACACAGATACGCAGTATTTT,CASIRGPDTDTQYF
TRBV29-1,TRBD1,TRBJ1-1,NA,TGCAGCGTAAATGACAGGGGAGCGGCCACTGAACCTTTCTTT,CSVNDRGAATEPFF
TRBV29-1,TRBD1,TRBJ2-7,NA,TGCAGCGTTGAAGAGCCCCAAGGGACAGCATCCTACGAGCAGTACTTC,CSVEEPQGTASYEQYF
TRBV7-9,NA,TRBJ1-6,few,TGTGCCAGCAGCTCGGCAGTATATAATTCACCCCTCCACTTT,CASSSAVYNSPLHF
TRBV20-1,NA,TRBJ2-1,NA,TGCGGTGCTGGCGGACTAACGGGAGTTGAGCAGTTCTTC,CGAGGLTGVEQFF
TRBV6-5,NA,TRBJ2-2,few,TGTGAAAGCAGTTACAAGGTGGGCGGGGAGCTGTTTTTT,CESSYKVGGELFF
TRBV2,TRBD1,TRBJ2-5,NA,TGTGCCAGCAGTCTACAGGGGGCCCAAGAGACCCATTACTTC,CASSLQGAQETHYF
TRBV6-5,TRBD1,TRBJ1-1,NA,TGTACCGGCCGTCTAGGACAGGAGAACGTTGAAGCTTTCTTT,CTGRLGQENVEAFF
TRBV20-1,NA,TRBJ2-7,NA,TGCAGTGCGAGGGATATACCCGACGAGCAGTATTTC,CSARDIPDEQYF
TRBV5-4,NA,TRBJ1-2,NA,TGTGTCAGCATCTTGGAATCCCTCGGGGTTGGCTACACCTTC,CVSILESLGVGYTF
TRBV5-5,NA,TRBJ1-2,NA,TGTGACAGCAGCTTGGGGGGCTATGGATACACCTTC,CDSSLGGYGYTF